The entry below describes one T cell receptor beta chain. Its antigen is unidentified. With 4 bases clipped from V and 7 bases from J, the junction kept 6 bases outside the gene matches. Germline-derived CDR1 and CDR2 are SGHTA and FQGNSA. This CDR3 has 14 residues. MiXCR, run by TCRdb on the reads, gives a single entry per CDR3 protein. The repertoire holds over 90,000 distinct CDR3 sequences, with 15% to 20% as singletons. These data come from a study of T cell repertoires in cytomegalovirus infection. Findings and limits, study-wide: Dominant in the ex vivo response were TCR beta clonotypes restricted by HLA-C and specific for CMV. People with CMV and the relevant HLA were identified by cumulative public TCR beta family frequency.

The V and J genes are TRBV7-2 and TRBJ1-3; the match to TRBD1 covers 8 bases. Sequencing used PBMCs. This sequence was found in a human donor in good health (CMV status not recorded). Some clones in this sample may be carry-over from other donors' samples. CDR3 sequence: CASSSGQGRNTIYF. The CDR3 DNA is TGTGCCAGCAGCTCCGGACAGGGCCGGAACACCATATATTTT.